In this sample, the clone carrying this TCR beta chain turned up once. For TCRbeta, the library was prepared with unique molecular identifiers. Using its own MiXCR run on the PCR reads, TCRdb lists one record per CDR3 protein. The sample holds almost 400,000 distinct CDR3 sequences; around 21% are singletons and the top ten take around 4%. V gave up 0 bases and J gave up 8 bases, with 34 bases separating them. The CDR3 covers 21 residues. Germline V gene data show CDR1 as SQVTM and CDR2 as ANQGSEA. This specimen belongs to a study of T-cell reconstitution after alpha-beta-depleted transplantation in children.

This specimen consisted of PBMCs from the stem cell graft donor, obtained from the stem cell graft. The rearrangement joins TRBV29-1 to TRBJ1-4; D possibly corresponds to TRBD1 (6 bases). This clonotype originated in a human donor who donated a stem cell graft to a child with acute myeloid leukemia. The chain's CDR3 is CSVEDRWGLGGRPGLGEKLFF. The CDR3 DNA is TGCAGCGTTGAAGATCGGTGGGGGCTAGGTGGCAGGCCTGGCCTGGGCGAAAAACTGTTTTTT. Full variable domain (rest looked up from reference TRBV29-1 and TRBJ1-4): SAVISQKPSRDICQRGTSLTIQCQVDSQVTMMFWYRQQPGQSLTLIATANQGSEATYESGFVIDKFPISRPNLTFSTLTVSNMSPEDSSIYLCSVEDRWGLGGRPGLGEKLFFGSGTQLSVL.